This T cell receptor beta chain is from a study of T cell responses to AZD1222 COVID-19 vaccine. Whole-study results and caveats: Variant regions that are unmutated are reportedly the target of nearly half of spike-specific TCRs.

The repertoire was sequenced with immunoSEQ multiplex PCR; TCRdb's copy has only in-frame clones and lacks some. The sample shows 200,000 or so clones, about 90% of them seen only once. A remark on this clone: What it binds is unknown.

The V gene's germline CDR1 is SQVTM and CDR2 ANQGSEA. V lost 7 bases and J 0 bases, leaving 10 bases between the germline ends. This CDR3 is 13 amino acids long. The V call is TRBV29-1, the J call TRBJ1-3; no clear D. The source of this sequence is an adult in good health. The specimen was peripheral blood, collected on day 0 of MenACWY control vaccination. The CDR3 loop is CSGAEHSGNTIYF. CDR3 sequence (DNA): TGCAGCGGGGCTGAGCACTCTGGAAACACCATATATTTT.